The text below deals with one T cell receptor beta chain. Its target is not known. The data belong to a study of OX40 agonist ivuxolimab in advanced cancers. The CDR3 contains 12 residues. Per germline, CDR1 SGHVS and CDR2 FQNEAQ. Trimming pared 5 bases from V and 3 bases from J, leaving 5 bases between. The repertoire was sequenced with immunoSEQ multiplex PCR; TCRdb's copy has only in-frame clones and lacks some. The sample consists of roughly 46,000 clones, roughly 90% of them appearing once. The timepoints at which blood was sampled were baseline, cycle 4 day 1, and cycle 7 day 1. Study-wide findings and caveats: Clonal expansion by week 6 occurred in CD4+ and CD8+ blood T cells (at 0.1 to 3.0 mg/kg).

The clonotype comes from an adult with an advanced solid tumor such as melanoma, head and neck, liver or kidney cancer. This material consisted of CD4+ or CD8+ T cells sorted from blood, taken in a trial of the OX40 agonist ivuxolimab. The chain combines TRBV7-8 with TRBJ1-5, with D unresolved. The CDR3 DNA reads as TGTGCCAGCAGCGCCCCCAATCAGCCCCAGCATTTT. It yields the protein CASSAPNQPQHF.